The 4 T cell receptor beta chains below all came from one sample that was sequenced in a study of blood T cell repertoires in COVID-19 (dated by TCRdb to 2020 to 2022). Libraries were made using the immunoSEQ multiplex PCR assay. The table was pulled from immuneACCESS by TCRdb, which kept in-frame rearrangements only. Such tables lose some clones; where checked, under half of the loss comes from unresolved V genes, and the rest has no known cause. A total of tens of thousands of clones appear in this sample, about nine tenths of them only once. The top ten clones comprise around 2% of the sample. The sequenced sample was peripheral blood. These receptors all come from a man aged 45-65 years with active or convalescent COVID-19.

The chain links TRBV2 to TRBJ2-5; TRBD2 matches at 8 bases. This CDR3 spans 13 amino acids. Germline trimming cut 7 bases from V and 5 bases from J; bases unmatched to any gene: 6. CDR1 and CDR2 from the germline V gene are SNHLY and FYNNEI. CDR3 in amino acids: CASIREREETQYF. CDR3 bases: TGTGCCAGCATCAGGGAGCGGGAGGAGACCCAGTACTTC.

This rearrangement joins TRBV11-2 to TRBJ2-2; possibly TRBD2 for D (5 bases). Germline V gives CDR1 SGHAT, CDR2 FQNNGV. The CDR3 runs 13 residues. Trimming shortened V by 5 bases and J by 5 bases, and 9 bases separated the two germline ends. CDR3 amino acids: CASSPGITGELFF. The CDR3 DNA sequence: TGTGCCAGCAGCCCGGGAATTACCGGGGAGCTGTTTTTT.

The chain has TRBV19 and TRBJ1-2; D possibly corresponds to TRBD1 (6 bases). Germline assignment: CDR1 LNHDA and CDR2 SQIVND (reference sequence). The CDR3 is 19 residues long. V lost 2 bases and J 3 bases, leaving 25 bases between the germline ends. The CDR3 is CASSIIGPGDPVSHYGYTF. The CDR3 DNA sequence: TGTGCCAGTAGTATAATCGGGCCAGGGGATCCAGTCAGCCACTATGGCTACACCTTC.

This sequence joins TRBV19 and TRBJ2-4, with D maybe TRBD1 (5 bases). The CDR3 covers 15 residues. CDR1 is LNHDA and CDR2 is SQIVND in the germline V gene (reference sequence). The germline V and J ends were trimmed by 8 bases and 1 base, with 15 bases remaining between them. CDR3 amino acids: CASAGREWAKNIQYF. The DNA of the CDR3 is TGTGCCAGTGCCGGCAGGGAATGGGCCAAAAACATTCAGTACTTC.